This T cell receptor beta chain is from a study of cytomegalovirus exposure and HLA in healthy donors. In the study overall: Counted in an early data release were roughly 87 million unique TCRs from HLA-typed donors. Study-level results: Immune exposure data for these donors was limited to CMV serostatus. HLA allele associations emerged for 16,951 TCR beta sequences in a later analysis, at 0.05 false discovery rate.

The PCR was carried out with 60 Vbeta primers and 13 Jbeta primers. The protocol was immunoSEQ multiplex PCR, while the TCRdb copy is restricted to in-frame clones and leaves out a portion. The sample lists about 98,000 clones; roughly 76% were seen once. In the case of this clone: Antigen: not known.

The CDR3 extends over 13 amino acids. From germline, CDR1 is MDHEN and CDR2 SYDVKM. V is TRBV28 and J is TRBJ2-5; tentatively, D is TRBD2 (6 bases). The J call is in doubt because the DNA end fits TRBJ2-7 better. The sequence came from a man aged 45-65 years in good health and CMV-seronegative. The specimen was PBMCs. The CDR3 DNA reads TGTGCCAGCAGTGGAGATGGGGGGTACGAGCAGTACTTC. Residues: CASSGDGGYEQYF.